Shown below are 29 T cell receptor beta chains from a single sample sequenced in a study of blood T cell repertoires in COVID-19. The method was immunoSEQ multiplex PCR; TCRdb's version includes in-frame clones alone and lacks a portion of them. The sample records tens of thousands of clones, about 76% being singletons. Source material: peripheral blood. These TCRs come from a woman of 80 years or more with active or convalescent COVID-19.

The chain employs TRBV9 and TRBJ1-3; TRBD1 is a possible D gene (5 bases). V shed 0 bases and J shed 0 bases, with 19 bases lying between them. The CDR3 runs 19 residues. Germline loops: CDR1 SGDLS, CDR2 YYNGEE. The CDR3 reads CASSVATGAGWSSGNTIYF. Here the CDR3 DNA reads TGTGCCAGCAGCGTAGCTACTGGGGCAGGGTGGAGCTCTGGAAACACCATATATTTT.

DNA of the CDR3: TGTGCCAGCAGCTTAGAGGAGGCTAACTATGGCTACACCTTC. This sequence encodes CASSLEEANYGYTF. The V gene is TRBV11-2, the J gene TRBJ1-2; no definite D call. From germline, CDR1 is SGHAT and CDR2 FQNNGV. Trimming took off 0 bases at V and 0 bases at J, with 5 bases between the two ends. This CDR3 spans 14 amino acids.

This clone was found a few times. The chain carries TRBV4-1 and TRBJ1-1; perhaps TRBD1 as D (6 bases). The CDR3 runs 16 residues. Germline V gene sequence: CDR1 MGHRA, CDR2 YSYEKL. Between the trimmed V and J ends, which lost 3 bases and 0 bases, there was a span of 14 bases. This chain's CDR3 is CASSHSGTLMNTEAFF. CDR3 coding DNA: TGCGCCAGCAGCCACTCAGGGACATTAATGAACACTGAAGCTTTCTTT.

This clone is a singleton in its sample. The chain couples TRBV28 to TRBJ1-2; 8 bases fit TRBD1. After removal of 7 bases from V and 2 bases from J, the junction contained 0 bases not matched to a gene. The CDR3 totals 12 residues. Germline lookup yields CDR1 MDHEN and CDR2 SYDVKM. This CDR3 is CASTGGNYGYTF. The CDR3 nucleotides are TGTGCCAGCACAGGGGGCAACTATGGCTACACCTTC.

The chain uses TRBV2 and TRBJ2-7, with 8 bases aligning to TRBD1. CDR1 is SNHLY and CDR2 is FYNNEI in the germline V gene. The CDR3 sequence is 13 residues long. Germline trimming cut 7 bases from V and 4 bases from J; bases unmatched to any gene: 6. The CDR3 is CASKTGAEYEQYF. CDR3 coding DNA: TGTGCCAGCAAGACAGGGGCGGAATACGAGCAGTACTTC.

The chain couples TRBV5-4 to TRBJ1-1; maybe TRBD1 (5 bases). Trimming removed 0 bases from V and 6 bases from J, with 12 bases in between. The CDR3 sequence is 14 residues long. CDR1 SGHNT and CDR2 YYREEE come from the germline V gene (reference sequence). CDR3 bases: TGTGCCAGCAGCTTGGTCTCCGGGGGAGCTGAAGCTTTCTTT. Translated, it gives CASSLVSGGAEAFF.

The CDR3 DNA sequence: TGTGCCAGCAGCCTCAGGGGTCCACATGAAAAACTGTTTTTT. Its protein is CASSLRGPHEKLFF. The chain combines TRBV13 with TRBJ1-4; D perhaps matches TRBD1 (6 bases). V was pared by 5 bases and J by 6 bases, with 13 bases between. Germline V gene sequence: CDR1 PRHDT, CDR2 FYEKMQ (reference sequence). The CDR3 has 14 residues.

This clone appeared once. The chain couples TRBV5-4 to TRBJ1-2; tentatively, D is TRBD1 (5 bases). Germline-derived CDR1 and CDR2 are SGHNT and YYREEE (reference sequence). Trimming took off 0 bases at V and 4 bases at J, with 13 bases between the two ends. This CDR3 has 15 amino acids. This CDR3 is CASSLDSGLGYGYTF. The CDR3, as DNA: TGTGCCAGCAGCTTGGATTCAGGGTTGGGCTATGGCTACACCTTC.

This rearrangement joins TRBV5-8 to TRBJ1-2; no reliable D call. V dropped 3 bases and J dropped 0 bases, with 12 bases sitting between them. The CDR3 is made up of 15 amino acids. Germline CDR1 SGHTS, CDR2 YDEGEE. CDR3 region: CASSSYRLANYGYTF. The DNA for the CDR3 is TGTGCCAGCAGCTCCTACAGACTAGCTAACTATGGCTACACCTTC.

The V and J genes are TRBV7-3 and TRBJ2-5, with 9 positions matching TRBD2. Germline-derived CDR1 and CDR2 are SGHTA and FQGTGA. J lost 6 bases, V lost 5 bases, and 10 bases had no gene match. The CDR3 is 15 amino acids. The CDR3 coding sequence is TGTGCCAGCAGCCGAAGCGGCGGGGGGGCACAGACCCAGTACTTC. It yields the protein CASSRSGGGAQTQYF. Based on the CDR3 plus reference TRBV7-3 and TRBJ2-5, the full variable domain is GAGVSQTPSNKVTEKGKYVELRCDPISGHTALYWYRQSLGQGPEFLIYFQGTGAADDSGLPNDRFFAVRPEGSVSTLKIQRTERGDSAVYLCASSRSGGGAQTQYFGPGTRLLVL.

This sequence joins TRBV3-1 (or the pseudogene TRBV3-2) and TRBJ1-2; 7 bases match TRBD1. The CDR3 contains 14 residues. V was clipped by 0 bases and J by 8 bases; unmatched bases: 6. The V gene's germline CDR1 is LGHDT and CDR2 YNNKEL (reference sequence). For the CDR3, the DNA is TGTGCCAGCAGCCAAGATAACAGGGGAGAGGGCTACACCTTC. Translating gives CASSQDNRGEGYTF.

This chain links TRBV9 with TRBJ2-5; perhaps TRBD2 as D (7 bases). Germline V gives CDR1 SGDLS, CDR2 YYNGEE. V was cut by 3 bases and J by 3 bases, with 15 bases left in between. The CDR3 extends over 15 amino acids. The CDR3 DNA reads TGTGCCAGCAGCGCATTGGGGGGGCCGAAAGAGACCCAGTACTTC. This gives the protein CASSALGGPKETQYF.

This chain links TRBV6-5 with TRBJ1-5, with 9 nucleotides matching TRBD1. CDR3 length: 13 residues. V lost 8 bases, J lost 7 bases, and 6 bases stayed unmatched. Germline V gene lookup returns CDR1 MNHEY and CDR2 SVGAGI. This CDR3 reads CASRTGEGQPQHF. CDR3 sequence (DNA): TGTGCCAGCCGGACAGGGGAGGGCCAGCCCCAGCATTTT.

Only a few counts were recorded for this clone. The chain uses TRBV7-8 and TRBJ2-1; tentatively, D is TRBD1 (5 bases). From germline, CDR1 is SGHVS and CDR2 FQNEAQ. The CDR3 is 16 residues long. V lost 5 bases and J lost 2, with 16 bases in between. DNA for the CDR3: TGTGCCAGCAGCCCCCAGGGCGTCGGGCCCTACAATGAGCAGTTCTTC. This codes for CASSPQGVGPYNEQFF.

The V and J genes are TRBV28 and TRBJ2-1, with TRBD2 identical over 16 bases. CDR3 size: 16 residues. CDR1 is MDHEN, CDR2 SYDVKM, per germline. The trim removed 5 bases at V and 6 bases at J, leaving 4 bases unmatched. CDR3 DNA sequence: TGTGCCAGCAGTGCGGGACTAGCGGGGGGGCTCAATGAGCAGTTCTTC. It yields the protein CASSAGLAGGLNEQFF.

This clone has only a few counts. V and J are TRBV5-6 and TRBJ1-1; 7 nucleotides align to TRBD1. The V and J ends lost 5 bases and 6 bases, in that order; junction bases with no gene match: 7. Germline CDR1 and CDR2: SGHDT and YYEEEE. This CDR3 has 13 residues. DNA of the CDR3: TGTGCCAGCAGGGGGGACAGTATAGCTGAAGCTTTCTTT. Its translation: CASRGDSIAEAFF.

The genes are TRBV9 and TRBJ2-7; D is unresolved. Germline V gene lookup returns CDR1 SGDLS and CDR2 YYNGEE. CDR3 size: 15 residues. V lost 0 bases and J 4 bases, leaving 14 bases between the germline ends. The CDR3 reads CASSVAPGPNYEQYF. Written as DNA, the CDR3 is TGTGCCAGCAGCGTAGCTCCTGGGCCCAATTACGAGCAGTACTTC.

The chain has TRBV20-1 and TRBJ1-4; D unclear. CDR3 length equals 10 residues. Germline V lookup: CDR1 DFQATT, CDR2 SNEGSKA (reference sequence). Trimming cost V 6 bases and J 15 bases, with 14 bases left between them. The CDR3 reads CSATKDKLFF. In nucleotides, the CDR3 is TGCAGTGCAACCAAAGACAAATTGTTTTTT.

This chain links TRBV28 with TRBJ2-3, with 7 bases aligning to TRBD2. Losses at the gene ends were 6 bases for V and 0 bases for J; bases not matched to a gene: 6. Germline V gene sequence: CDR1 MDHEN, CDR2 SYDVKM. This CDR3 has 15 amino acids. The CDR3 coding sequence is TGTGCCAGCAGCCCCAGCGGGGAAAGCACAGATACGCAGTATTTT. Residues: CASSPSGESTDTQYF.

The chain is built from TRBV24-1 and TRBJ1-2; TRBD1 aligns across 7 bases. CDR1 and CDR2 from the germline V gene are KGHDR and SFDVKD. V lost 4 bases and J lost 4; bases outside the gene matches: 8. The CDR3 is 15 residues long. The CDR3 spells CATSDRTGGPYGYTF. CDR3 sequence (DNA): TGTGCCACCAGTGACCGGACAGGAGGACCCTATGGCTACACCTTC.

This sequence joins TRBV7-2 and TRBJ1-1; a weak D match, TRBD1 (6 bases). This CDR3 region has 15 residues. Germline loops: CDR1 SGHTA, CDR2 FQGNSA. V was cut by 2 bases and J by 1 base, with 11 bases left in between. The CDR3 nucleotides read TGTGCCAGCAGCTTATCACAGGGTCGGAACACTGAAGCTTTCTTT. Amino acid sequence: CASSLSQGRNTEAFF.

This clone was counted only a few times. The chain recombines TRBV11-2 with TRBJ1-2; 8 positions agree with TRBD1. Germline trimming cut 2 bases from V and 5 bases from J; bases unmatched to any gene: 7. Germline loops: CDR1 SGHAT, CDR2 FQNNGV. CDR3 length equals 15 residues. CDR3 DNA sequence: TGTGCCAGCAGCTTACAGCAGGGGGCTGGATATGGCTACACCTTC. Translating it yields CASSLQQGAGYGYTF. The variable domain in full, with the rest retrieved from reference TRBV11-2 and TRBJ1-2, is EAGVAQSPRYKIIEKRQSVAFWCNPISGHATLYWYQQILGQGPKLLIQFQNNGVVDDSQLPKDRFSAERLKGVDSTLKIQPAKLEDSAVYLCASSLQQGAGYGYTFGSGTRLTVV.

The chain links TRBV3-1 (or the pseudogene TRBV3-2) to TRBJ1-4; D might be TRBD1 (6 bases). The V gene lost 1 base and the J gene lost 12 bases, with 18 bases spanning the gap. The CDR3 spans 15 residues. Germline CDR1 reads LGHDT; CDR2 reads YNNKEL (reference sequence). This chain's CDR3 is CASSQVPTAGGQLFF. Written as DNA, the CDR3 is TGTGCCAGCAGCCAAGTCCCGACGGCCGGGGGGCAACTGTTTTTT.

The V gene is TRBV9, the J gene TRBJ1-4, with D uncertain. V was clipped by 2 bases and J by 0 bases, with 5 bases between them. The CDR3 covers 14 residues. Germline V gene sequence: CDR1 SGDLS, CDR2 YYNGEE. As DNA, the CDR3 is TGTGCCAGCAGCGTCCAGTCAACTAATGAAAAACTGTTTTTT. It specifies CASSVQSTNEKLFF.

The CDR3 nucleotides are TGTGCCAGCAGTGAATTGGGACTAGGGAATGAGCAGTTCTTC. Translation: CASSELGLGNEQFF. The J gene is TRBJ2-1, the V gene TRBV6-1; 8 nucleotides line up with TRBD2. Germline V CDR1 and CDR2: MNHNS, SASEGT. This CDR3 spans 14 amino acids. V was clipped by 2 bases and J by 7 bases; unmatched bases: 4.

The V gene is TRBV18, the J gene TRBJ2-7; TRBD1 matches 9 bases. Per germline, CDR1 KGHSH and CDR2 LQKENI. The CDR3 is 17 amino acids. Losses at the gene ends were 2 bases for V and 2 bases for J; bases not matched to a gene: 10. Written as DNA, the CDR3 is TGTGCCAGCTCACCAAAAAACCCGGGACAGGGAACCTACGAGCAGTACTTC. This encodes CASSPKNPGQGTYEQYF. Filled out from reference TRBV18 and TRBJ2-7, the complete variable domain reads NAGVMQNPRHLVRRRGQEARLRCSPMKGHSHVYWYRQLPEEGLKFMVYLQKENIIDESGMPKERFSAEFPKEGPSILRIQQVVRGDSAAYFCASSPKNPGQGTYEQYFGPGTRLTVT.

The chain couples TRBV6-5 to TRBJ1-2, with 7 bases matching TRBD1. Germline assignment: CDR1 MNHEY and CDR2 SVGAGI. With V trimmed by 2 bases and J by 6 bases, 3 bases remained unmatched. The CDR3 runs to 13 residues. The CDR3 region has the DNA TGTGCCAGCAGTTACGGCAGGGGGGATGGCTACACCTTC. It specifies CASSYGRGDGYTF.

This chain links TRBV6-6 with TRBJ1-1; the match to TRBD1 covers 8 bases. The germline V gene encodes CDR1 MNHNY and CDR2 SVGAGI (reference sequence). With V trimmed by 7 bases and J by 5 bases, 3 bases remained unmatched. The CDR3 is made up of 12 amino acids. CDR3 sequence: CASTGGVTEAFF. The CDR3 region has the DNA TGTGCCAGCACAGGGGGCGTAACTGAAGCTTTCTTT.

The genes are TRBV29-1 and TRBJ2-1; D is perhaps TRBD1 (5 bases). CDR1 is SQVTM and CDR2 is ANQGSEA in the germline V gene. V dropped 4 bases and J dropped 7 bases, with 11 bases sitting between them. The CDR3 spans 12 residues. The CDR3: CSVGGAGNEQFF. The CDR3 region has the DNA TGCAGCGTTGGTGGGGCAGGGAATGAGCAGTTCTTC.